One and the same sample provided the 25 T cell receptor beta chains below, sequenced in a study of breast tumors, draining lymph nodes, adjacent tissues. One entry per CDR3 protein, called by TCRdb with MiXCR from the multiplex PCR reads. This sample has about 130,000 distinct CDR3 sequences, with 20% to 25% found just once. Breast cancer patients provided tissue from their axillary draining lymph nodes. The sequenced material came from axillary lymph node tissue. All receptors come from a female donor with breast cancer. Some clones in this sample may be carry-over from other donors' samples.

This clonotype was detected ten times or more. This chain uses TRBV30 with TRBJ2-7, with TRBD1 as a possible D gene (6 bases). Germline lookup yields CDR1 GTSNPN and CDR2 SVGIG (reference sequence). The ends were cut back, 3 bases at V and 2 bases at J, with 14 bases in the middle. This CDR3 is built from 14 residues. The CDR3 here is CAWRIQGRTYEQYF. The CDR3, as DNA: TGTGCCTGGAGGATACAGGGTCGTACCTACGAGCAGTACTTC.

This clonotype was recorded at least ten times. The chain combines TRBV11-2 with TRBJ1-6; TRBD1 is a possible D gene (6 bases). Per germline, CDR1 SGHAT and CDR2 FQNNGV. Trimming removed 1 base at V and 7 bases at J, with 14 bases between. This CDR3 has 16 residues. CDR3 nucleotide sequence: TGTGCCAGCAGCTTAGGGTGGGGGCTTGTGAATTCACCCCTCCACTTT. It encodes CASSLGWGLVNSPLHF.

Many counts were recorded for this clonotype. The J gene is TRBJ2-7, the V gene TRBV19; D is unclear. Trimming cost V 8 bases and J 7 bases, with 12 bases left between them. Germline V gene data show CDR1 as LNHDA and CDR2 as SQIVND (reference sequence). This CDR3 has 11 amino acids. The CDR3 coding sequence is TGTGCCAGTGGTGGCGGTTCTGAGCAGTACTTC. Protein sequence: CASGGGSEQYF.

Many counts were recorded for this clonotype. The chain employs TRBV5-1 and TRBJ2-2; 9 bases are shared with TRBD1. The CDR3 extends over 16 amino acids. The trim removed 5 bases at V and 5 bases at J, leaving 10 bases unmatched. Germline CDR1 SGHRS, CDR2 YFSETQ. DNA of the CDR3: TGCGCCAGCAGACCCTATGGGACAGGGCAAACCGGGGAGCTGTTTTTT. Residues: CASRPYGTGQTGELFF.

On this clonotype itself: A much larger clone lies one base from this, so it may be a read error. The conserved phenylalanine or tryptophan normally closing the CDR3 is absent here, so this likely arose from a read error. The V gene is TRBV7-2, the J gene TRBJ2-3; possible D gene TRBD2, 10 bases. The germline V and J ends were trimmed by 5 bases and 11 bases, with 29 bases remaining between them. This CDR3 spans 17 amino acids. CDR1 and CDR2 from the germline V gene are SGHTA and FQGNSA. The CDR3 DNA follows: TGTGCCAGCAGCCTCGCATCGGGGGACAGGGCTAGCGGGAGGCAGTATCTT. Amino acids: CASSLASGDRASGRQYL.

In this sample, this clonotype turned up many times. This chain connects TRBV12-3 or TRBV12-4 to TRBJ2-5, with 7 bases aligning to TRBD2. The CDR3 has 12 amino acids. J was trimmed by 6 bases and V by 5 bases; bases with no gene match: 3. CDR3 in DNA: TGTGCCAGCAGTGGGGGAGGGAAGACCCAGTACTTC. It specifies CASSGGGKTQYF.

The chain employs TRBV3-1 and TRBJ2-2; D remains unclear. V shed 0 bases and J shed 6 bases, with 8 bases lying between them. CDR1 and CDR2 (germline): LGHDT, YNNKEL (reference sequence). The CDR3 length is 14 residues. The CDR3 protein is CASSQDSGAGELFF. In nucleotides, the CDR3 is TGTGCCAGCAGCCAAGATAGTGGGGCCGGGGAGCTGTTTTTT.

This clonotype was picked up many times. The chain couples TRBV15 to TRBJ2-5, with unresolved D. V was pared by 3 bases and J by 3 bases, with 5 bases between. Germline loops: CDR1 LNHNV, CDR2 YYDKDF (reference sequence). This CDR3 is 12 amino acids long. For the CDR3, the DNA is TGTGCCACCAGCAGGGGCGAAGAGACCCAGTACTTC. Its protein product is CATSRGEETQYF. The whole variable domain, remainder taken from reference TRBV15 and TRBJ2-5, is DAMVIQNPRYQVTQFGKPVTLSCSQTLNHNVMYWYQQKSSQAPKLLFHYYDKDFNNEADTPDNFQSRRPNTSFCFLDIRSPGLGDTAMYLCATSRGEETQYFGPGTRLLVL.

The table lists this clonotype with many counts. The chain uses TRBV5-1 and TRBJ2-7, with D hard to call. The CDR3 sequence is 12 residues long. Trimming cost V 4 bases and J 6 bases, with 11 bases left between them. Germline assignment: CDR1 SGHRS and CDR2 YFSETQ. CDR3 region: CASSLGPTEQYF. In DNA form, the CDR3 reads TGCGCCAGCAGCCTCGGACCCACCGAGCAGTACTTC. The full variable domain, rest sourced from reference TRBV5-1 and TRBJ2-7, is KAGVTQTPRYLIKTRGQQVTLSCSPISGHRSVSWYQQTPGQGLQFLFEYFSETQRNKGNFPGRFSGRQFSNSRSEMNVSTLELGDSALYLCASSLGPTEQYFGPGTRLTVT.

As to this clonotype: A single base separates this from a much larger clone, so it may be a read error. The V call is TRBV9, the J call TRBJ2-5, with 7 bases matching TRBD2. The germline V gene has CDR1 SGDLS and CDR2 YYNGEE. This CDR3 spans 15 amino acids. The CDR3 coding sequence is TGTGCCAGCAGCGTAGGGGCTAGCGGCCAAGAGGCCCAGTACTTC. As protein: CASSVGASGQEAQYF.

This clonotype was seen repeatedly, ten times or more. The genes are TRBV2 and TRBJ2-3, with D unresolved. V lost 0 bases, J lost 6 bases, and 7 bases lay in between. The CDR3 totals 13 residues. Germline V gene data show CDR1 as SNHLY and CDR2 as FYNNEI. This CDR3 is CASSEAEADTQYF. The CDR3 bases are TGTGCCAGCAGTGAAGCCGAAGCGGATACGCAGTATTTT. Drawing the rest from reference TRBV2 and TRBJ2-3, the complete variable domain is EPEVTQTPSHQVTQMGQEVILRCVPISNHLYFYWYRQILGQKVEFLVSFYNNEISEKSEIFDDQFSVERPDGSNFTLKIRSTKLEDSAMYFCASSEAEADTQYFGPGTRLTVL.

This clonotype was counted at least ten times. The chain combines TRBV29-1 with TRBJ1-5, with D possibly matching TRBD1 (5 bases). V was shortened by 4 bases and J by 6 bases, with 16 bases between the two germline ends. This CDR3 spans 14 amino acids. Germline V lookup: CDR1 SQVTM, CDR2 ANQGSEA. The CDR3 nucleotides are TGCAGCGTTGGGGGGGGGACGGCGGGTCAGCCCCAGCATTTT. Protein sequence: CSVGGGTAGQPQHF.

This clonotype was picked up many times. The chain employs TRBV13 and TRBJ1-2; 7 nucleotides align to TRBD1. The J segment lost 3 bases and the V segment lost 4 bases, leaving 11 bases of the junction unmatched. The CDR3 has 16 residues. Germline-derived CDR1 and CDR2 are PRHDT and FYEKMQ (reference sequence). The CDR3 reads CASSYGTANADYGYTF. For the CDR3, the DNA is TGTGCCAGCAGCTATGGGACAGCCAACGCGGACTATGGCTACACCTTC.

This clonotype was picked up one time. One base away lies a much larger clone, so this may be a sequencing read error. The genes are TRBV12-3 or TRBV12-4 and TRBJ2-1; 7 positions agree with TRBD1. This CDR3 spans 14 amino acids. The CDR3 nucleotides are TGTGCCAACAGTATGACAGGGCTTATCGATGAGCAGTTCTTC. This encodes CANSMTGLIDEQFF.

In this sample, this clonotype turned up many times. The chain links TRBV25-1 to TRBJ1-6; 7 bases are shared with TRBD1. This CDR3 has 13 amino acids. CDR1 is MGHDK and CDR2 is SYGVNS in the germline V gene. V lost 11 bases to trimming and J lost 6 bases; unmatched junction nucleotides: 7. The CDR3, as DNA: TGTGCCGTATCTCACAGGGGTAATTCACCCCTCCACTTT. This encodes CAVSHRGNSPLHF.

This clonotype occurred many times. This rearrangement joins TRBV6-1 to TRBJ1-5; 7 bases agree with TRBD1. The junction had 9 bases not matched to a gene; V was cut back by 7 bases and J by 0 bases. The CDR3 loop spans 16 amino acids. Germline V lookup: CDR1 MNHNS, CDR2 SASEGT. CDR3 coding DNA: TGTGCCAGCACCCCTTGGACAGGACTTAGCAATCAGCCCCAGCATTTT. Encoded protein: CASTPWTGLSNQPQHF.

Many counts were recorded for this clonotype. The CDR3 sequence: CASSSGTGDPYEQYF. The DNA of the CDR3 is TGTGCCAGCAGTTCTGGGACAGGGGATCCCTACGAGCAGTACTTC. This chain joins TRBV28 and TRBJ2-7; 10 nucleotides agree with TRBD1. The CDR3 is made up of 15 amino acids. Germline values: CDR1 MDHEN, CDR2 SYDVKM. Trimming removed 4 bases from V and 2 bases from J; junction bases left unmatched: 5. The full variable domain, with the rest looked up from reference TRBV28 and TRBJ2-7, is DVKVTQSSRYLVKRTGEKVFLECVQDMDHENMFWYRQDPGLGLRLIYFSYDVKMKEKGDIPEGYSVSREKKERFSLILESASTNQTSMYLCASSSGTGDPYEQYFGPGTRLTVT.

This clonotype showed up many times. The rearrangement joins TRBV30 to TRBJ1-2; 7 positions agree with TRBD1. The ends lost 8 bases at V and 8 bases at J; junction bases unmatched: 11. Germline V CDR1 and CDR2: GTSNPN, SVGIG (reference sequence). The CDR3 is made up of 12 amino acids. The CDR3 spells CAGTSGGAGYTF. The CDR3 coding sequence is TGTGCCGGAACATCAGGGGGGGCCGGCTACACCTTC.

This clonotype was seen just once. The chain recombines TRBV2 with TRBJ2-1; D is perhaps TRBD2 (6 bases). Deletions cut 2 bases from V and 3 bases from J, with 11 bases between. The germline CDR1 and CDR2 sequences are SNHLY and FYNNEI. This CDR3 has 15 residues. The CDR3 protein is CASSETAGNYNEQFF. In nucleotides, the CDR3 is TGTGCCAGCAGTGAAACAGCGGGCAACTACAATGAGCAGTTCTTC.

For this clonotype: Being one base from a much bigger clone, this may be a read error. The chain carries TRBV30 and TRBJ2-7, with unresolved D. CDR3 length: 13 amino acids. Trimming took 1 base from V and 2 from J, leaving 9 bases between them. CDR1 is GTSNPN, CDR2 SVGIG, per germline (reference sequence). Here the CDR3 reads CAWSGQCPYEQYF. The CDR3 DNA reads TGTGCCTGGAGTGGTCAGTGCCCCTACGAGCAGTACTTC.

This clonotype was counted ten times or more. The V call is TRBV2, the J call TRBJ2-7; 11 bases fit TRBD2. The V and J ends lost 7 bases and 0 bases, in that order; junction bases with no gene match: 5. In germline, CDR1 is SNHLY, CDR2 FYNNEI. CDR3 length equals 15 residues. The CDR3 reads CASTPTSGTSYEQYF. DNA of the CDR3: TGTGCCAGCACGCCGACTAGCGGGACCTCCTACGAGCAGTACTTC.

A note on this clonotype: A much larger clone is a single base away; this may be a read error. Since the CDR3 does not end with the conserved phenylalanine or tryptophan, this likely comes from a read error. The chain recombines TRBV30 with TRBJ1-5; 7 bases align to TRBD1. CDR3 length equals 14 residues. CDR1 is GTSNPN and CDR2 is SVGIG in the germline V gene (reference sequence). Trimming at V came to 3 bases and at J to 7 bases, leaving 9 bases not matched to a gene. CDR3 in DNA: TGTGCCTGGAGGTCCCCCGCAGGGGGGCAGCCCCAGCATCTT. Its protein is CAWRSPAGGQPQHL.

V gene TRBV29-1 combines with J gene TRBJ1-1, with D possibly matching TRBD1 (6 bases). The germline V gene has CDR1 SQVTM and CDR2 ANQGSEA. V lost 4 bases to trimming and J lost 5 bases, with 14 bases between them. The CDR3 spans 13 residues. The CDR3 is CSVGVRGGTEAFF. Written as DNA, the CDR3 is TGCAGCGTTGGGGTCAGGGGTGGTACTGAAGCTTTCTTT. Filled out from reference TRBV29-1 and TRBJ1-1, the complete variable domain reads SAVISQKPSRDICQRGTSLTIQCQVDSQVTMMFWYRQQPGQSLTLIATANQGSEATYESGFVIDKFPISRPNLTFSTLTVSNMSPEDSSIYLCSVGVRGGTEAFFGQGTRLTVV.

There are many counts of this clonotype. The V and J genes are TRBV15 and TRBJ2-1; D remains unclear. With 1 base removed from V and 0 bases from J, the gap between germline ends came to 7 bases. The CDR3 is made up of 15 amino acids. Germline-derived CDR1 and CDR2 are LNHNV and YYDKDF (reference sequence). The CDR3 coding sequence is TGTGCCACCAGCAGAGGACGGAGCTCCTACAATGAGCAGTTCTTC. Its protein product is CATSRGRSSYNEQFF.

There are many counts of this clonotype. The genes are TRBV20-1 and TRBJ2-7; TRBD2 agrees at 7 bases. CDR1 is DFQATT, CDR2 SNEGSKA, per germline (reference sequence). The CDR3 contains 13 residues. J was trimmed by 2 bases and V by 4 bases; bases with no gene match: 5. CDR3 in DNA: TGCAGTGCTACCCGGGACTACACCTACGAGCAGTACTTC. Amino acids: CSATRDYTYEQYF.